This TCR beta chain was sequenced for a study of blood T cell repertoires in COVID-19. The V gene lost 5 bases and the J gene lost 5 bases, with 18 bases spanning the gap. The CDR3 covers 15 residues. The V gene's germline CDR1 is WSHSY and CDR2 SAAADI. Sequenced by immunoSEQ multiplex PCR; TCRdb stores in-frame clones only, minus some. The table records some 120,000 clones, more than 70% of them present only once. Specimen: peripheral blood. This sequence was found in a man between 70 and 80 years old with acute or convalescent COVID-19. The genes are TRBV10-2 and TRBJ1-1; TRBD1 might be the D (5 bases). CDR3 protein: CASSWTRGVGTEAFF. The CDR3 nucleotides read TGCGCCAGCAGTTGGACACGAGGAGTGGGGACTGAAGCTTTCTTT.